Listed below are T cell receptor beta chains from one sample, sequenced in a study of T cells of healthy individuals. Each CDR3 protein is one row after TCRdb ran MiXCR on the 5' RACE reads. In the table there are more than 85,000 distinct CDR3 sequences, 17% of which are singletons. These receptors all stem from a human donor in good health. The CDR3 runs from the conserved cysteine through the conserved F or W. The D gene is left open where the match is weak. Expanded clones are given a class, and other clones once, few, many or no size at all.

D gene: NA
J gene: TRBJ2-2
CDR3 length: 13
V gene: TRBV28
clone size: few
CDR3 DNA: TGTGCCAGCAGGCATCAGGGTGCCGGGGAGCTGTTTTTT
CDR3 protein: CASRHQGAGELFF

D gene: NA
J gene: TRBJ2-2
CDR3 length: 13
V gene: TRBV7-3
clone size: many
CDR3 DNA: TGTGCCAGCAGCCCAAGCGGGACCGGGGAGCTGTTTTTT
CDR3 protein: CASSPSGTGELFF

D gene: TRBD2
J gene: TRBJ2-1
CDR3 length: 17
V gene: TRBV4-3
clone size: few
CDR3 DNA: TGCGCCAGCAGCCAACTTTTAACTAGCGACTCCTACAATGAGCAGTTCTTC
CDR3 protein: CASSQLLTSDSYNEQFF

D gene: TRBD1
J gene: TRBJ2-4
CDR3 length: 13
V gene: TRBV28
clone size: few
CDR3 DNA: TGTGCCAGCAGTCCCGACAGGGAAGACATTCAGTACTTC
CDR3 protein: CASSPDREDIQYF

D gene: NA
J gene: TRBJ2-2
CDR3 length: 12
V gene: TRBV30
clone size: once
CDR3 DNA: TGTGCCTGGAGAGGGGGGCCCGGGGAGCTGTTTTTT
CDR3 protein: CAWRGGPGELFF

D gene: TRBD2
J gene: TRBJ2-7
CDR3 length: 15
V gene: TRBV2
clone size: many
CDR3 DNA: TGTGCCAGCAGCGCACTAGCGGGAAGCTCCTACGAGCAGTACTTC
CDR3 protein: CASSALAGSSYEQYF

D gene: NA
J gene: TRBJ2-5
CDR3 length: 16
V gene: TRBV29-1
clone size: many
CDR3 DNA: TGCAGCGTTGTTTTCAACAGGTTGGGGATACAAGAGACCCAGTACTTC
CDR3 protein: CSVVFNRLGIQETQYF

D gene: NA
J gene: TRBJ1-3
CDR3 length: 14
V gene: TRBV27
clone size: many
CDR3 DNA: TGTGCCAGCAGTTCCCATAGCTCTGGAAACACCATATATTTT
CDR3 protein: CASSSHSSGNTIYF

D gene: NA
J gene: TRBJ2-5
CDR3 length: 12
V gene: TRBV5-4
clone size: NA
CDR3 DNA: TGTGCCAGCAGCTTGGACCAAGAGACCCAGTACTTC
CDR3 protein: CASSLDQETQYF

D gene: TRBD2
J gene: TRBJ2-1
CDR3 length: 15
V gene: TRBV28
clone size: many
CDR3 DNA: TGTGCCAGCAGTTTAGTTCTAGCGGGGGGGAATGAGCAGTTCTTC
CDR3 protein: CASSLVLAGGNEQFF

D gene: NA
J gene: TRBJ1-1
CDR3 length: 20
V gene: TRBV20-1
clone size: many
CDR3 DNA: TGCAGTGCTAGAGAGACCCCTTTCAGGGCCCGGAGGGTTGAGAACACTGAAGCTTTCTTT
CDR3 protein: CSARETPFRARRVENTEAFF

D gene: NA
J gene: TRBJ1-5
CDR3 length: 15
V gene: TRBV18
clone size: NA
CDR3 DNA: TGTGCCAGCTCAGACTCAGGGTTCTTGAATCAGCCCCAGCATTTT
CDR3 protein: CASSDSGFLNQPQHF

D gene: NA
J gene: TRBJ1-2
CDR3 length: 15
V gene: TRBV27
clone size: NA
CDR3 DNA: TGTGCCAGCAGTTCCCTAGGTGACGCTAACTATGGCTACACCTTC
CDR3 protein: CASSSLGDANYGYTF

D gene: NA
J gene: TRBJ2-7
CDR3 length: 14
V gene: TRBV6-1
clone size: NA
CDR3 DNA: TGTGCCAGCAGTGAGCTAGGACAGTCCTACGAGCAGTACTTC
CDR3 protein: CASSELGQSYEQYF

D gene: TRBD1
J gene: TRBJ2-5
CDR3 length: 11
V gene: TRBV7-9
clone size: few
CDR3 DNA: TGTGCCAGCAGACTAGACAGGGAAAAGTACTTC
CDR3 protein: CASRLDREKYF

D gene: NA
J gene: TRBJ2-3
CDR3 length: 14
V gene: TRBV20-1
clone size: NA
CDR3 DNA: TGCAGTGCTAGAGGTGGCATCTACAGAGATACGCAGTATTTT
CDR3 protein: CSARGGIYRDTQYF

D gene: NA
J gene: TRBJ1-2
CDR3 length: 14
V gene: TRBV12-3/TRBV12-4
clone size: NA
CDR3 DNA: TGTGCCAGCAGTACCTACAGCCTTAACTATGGCTACACCTTC
CDR3 protein: CASSTYSLNYGYTF

D gene: TRBD2
J gene: TRBJ2-5
CDR3 length: 15
V gene: TRBV5-1
clone size: NA
CDR3 DNA: TGCGCCAGCAGCGAGACTAGCGGGGGGGCTGAGACCCAGTACTTC
CDR3 protein: CASSETSGGAETQYF

D gene: NA
J gene: TRBJ2-5
CDR3 length: 15
V gene: TRBV27
clone size: NA
CDR3 DNA: TGTGCCAGCAGAACCTCTCGGACAGCTCCCCAGACCCAGTACTTC
CDR3 protein: CASRTSRTAPQTQYF

D gene: NA
J gene: TRBJ2-5
CDR3 length: 15
V gene: TRBV5-5
clone size: few
CDR3 DNA: TGTGCCAGCAGCTTTCCTGGATCGATACAAGAGACCCAGTACTTC
CDR3 protein: CASSFPGSIQETQYF

D gene: NA
J gene: TRBJ1-1
CDR3 length: 14
V gene: TRBV19
clone size: few
CDR3 DNA: TGTGCCAGTAGCCCGACCGCGATGAACACTGAAGCTTTCTTT
CDR3 protein: CASSPTAMNTEAFF

D gene: NA
J gene: TRBJ2-2
CDR3 length: 13
V gene: TRBV4-1
clone size: NA
CDR3 DNA: TGCGCCAGCAGCTCTTGGACAGACGGGGAGCTGTTTTTT
CDR3 protein: CASSSWTDGELFF

D gene: NA
J gene: TRBJ1-5
CDR3 length: 16
V gene: TRBV19
clone size: NA
CDR3 DNA: TGTGCCTCCCGAGGGGTACACATGAGGAGCAATCAGCCCCAGCATTTT
CDR3 protein: CASRGVHMRSNQPQHF

D gene: NA
J gene: TRBJ1-2
CDR3 length: 13
V gene: TRBV5-1
clone size: NA
CDR3 DNA: TGCGCCAGCAGCTTGGGAGGATCGTATGGCTACACCTTC
CDR3 protein: CASSLGGSYGYTF

D gene: NA
J gene: TRBJ1-5
CDR3 length: 14
V gene: TRBV6-2/TRBV6-3
clone size: few
CDR3 DNA: TGTGCCAGCAGTTACGTATATAGCAATCAGCCCCAGCATTTT
CDR3 protein: CASSYVYSNQPQHF

D gene: NA
J gene: TRBJ1-1
CDR3 length: 12
V gene: TRBV28
clone size: NA
CDR3 DNA: TGTGCCAGCAGCCCCATTTCCACTGAAGCTTTCTTT
CDR3 protein: CASSPISTEAFF

D gene: TRBD1
J gene: TRBJ2-2
CDR3 length: 16
V gene: TRBV20-1
clone size: few
CDR3 DNA: TGCAGTGCTAGAGCACCCGGGACAGCGAACACCGGGGAGCTGTTTTTT
CDR3 protein: CSARAPGTANTGELFF

D gene: NA
J gene: TRBJ2-1
CDR3 length: 15
V gene: TRBV5-1
clone size: few
CDR3 DNA: TGCGCCAGCAGCTTATTACAGGGCCAGTACAATGAGCAGTTCTTC
CDR3 protein: CASSLLQGQYNEQFF

D gene: TRBD1
J gene: TRBJ1-4
CDR3 length: 18
V gene: TRBV2
clone size: NA
CDR3 DNA: TGTGCCAGCAGCCACAGGGGGACAGGGGTTACGAGTAATGAAAAACTGTTTTTT
CDR3 protein: CASSHRGTGVTSNEKLFF

D gene: NA
J gene: TRBJ2-3
CDR3 length: 14
V gene: TRBV4-3
clone size: many
CDR3 DNA: TGCGCCAGCTCCCCTGGCGTGGGCACAGATACGCAGTATTTT
CDR3 protein: CASSPGVGTDTQYF

D gene: TRBD2
J gene: TRBJ2-2
CDR3 length: 15
V gene: TRBV5-1
clone size: few
CDR3 DNA: TGCGCCAGCAGGCGGCTAGCGGAGAACACCGGGGAGCTGTTTTTT
CDR3 protein: CASRRLAENTGELFF

D gene: NA
J gene: TRBJ1-5
CDR3 length: 15
V gene: TRBV6-1
clone size: few
CDR3 DNA: TGTGCCAGCAACCCAACAGCATATAGCAATCAGCCCCAGCATTTT
CDR3 protein: CASNPTAYSNQPQHF

D gene: NA
J gene: TRBJ2-7
CDR3 length: 13
V gene: TRBV29-1
clone size: NA
CDR3 DNA: TGCAGCGTTGAAGACCCCGGGACCTCCGAGCAGTACTTC
CDR3 protein: CSVEDPGTSEQYF

D gene: NA
J gene: TRBJ2-1
CDR3 length: 15
V gene: TRBV9
clone size: many
CDR3 DNA: TGTGCCAGCAGCGTAGACATAAACTCCTACAATGAGCAGTTCTTC
CDR3 protein: CASSVDINSYNEQFF

D gene: NA
J gene: TRBJ2-5
CDR3 length: 13
V gene: TRBV29-1
clone size: few
CDR3 DNA: TGCAGCGTTGAAAGAGGAGGAGGGGAGACCCAGTACTTC
CDR3 protein: CSVERGGGETQYF

D gene: NA
J gene: TRBJ2-7
CDR3 length: 15
V gene: TRBV20-1
clone size: many
CDR3 DNA: TGCAGTGCTAGAGAAACCGGAAGTCGGGCCTACGAGCAGTACTTC
CDR3 protein: CSARETGSRAYEQYF

D gene: NA
J gene: TRBJ1-2
CDR3 length: 15
V gene: TRBV5-5
clone size: NA
CDR3 DNA: TGTGCCAGCAGCTTGGAACCCGGGACGCTATATGGCTACACCTTC
CDR3 protein: CASSLEPGTLYGYTF

D gene: NA
J gene: TRBJ2-1
CDR3 length: 11
V gene: TRBV7-9
clone size: few
CDR3 DNA: TGTGCCAGCAGAGGAGGCCTCCGGCGGTTCTTC
CDR3 protein: CASRGGLRRFF

D gene: TRBD1
J gene: TRBJ1-1
CDR3 length: 14
V gene: TRBV7-3
clone size: NA
CDR3 DNA: TGTGCCAGCAGCCTGGACAGGTGGGGCACTGAAGCTTTCTTT
CDR3 protein: CASSLDRWGTEAFF

D gene: NA
J gene: TRBJ1-6
CDR3 length: 13
V gene: TRBV6-1
clone size: NA
CDR3 DNA: TGTGCCAGCAGTGAGCGAGAAGCTTCACCCCTCCACTTT
CDR3 protein: CASSEREASPLHF

D gene: NA
J gene: TRBJ2-1
CDR3 length: 13
V gene: TRBV11-2
clone size: NA
CDR3 DNA: TGTGCCAGCAGCGTTGTGCTAGGCAATGAGCAGTTCTTC
CDR3 protein: CASSVVLGNEQFF

D gene: NA
J gene: TRBJ2-5
CDR3 length: 13
V gene: TRBV5-1
clone size: NA
CDR3 DNA: TGCGCCAGCAGCTCATCATCCCCAGAGACCCAGTACTTC
CDR3 protein: CASSSSSPETQYF

D gene: NA
J gene: TRBJ1-5
CDR3 length: 13
V gene: TRBV10-2
clone size: many
CDR3 DNA: TGCGCCAGCAGTGAAACCAGGGATCAGCCCCAGCATTTT
CDR3 protein: CASSETRDQPQHF

D gene: TRBD2
J gene: TRBJ2-5
CDR3 length: 17
V gene: TRBV5-1
clone size: NA
CDR3 DNA: TGCGCCAGCAGCCGACTAGCGGGGGGGACAATGCAAGAGACCCAGTACTTC
CDR3 protein: CASSRLAGGTMQETQYF

D gene: NA
J gene: TRBJ2-7
CDR3 length: 13
V gene: TRBV29-1
clone size: few
CDR3 DNA: TGCAGCGTTGTTCCGCAGGGGTACTACGAGCAGTACTTC
CDR3 protein: CSVVPQGYYEQYF

D gene: NA
J gene: TRBJ2-5
CDR3 length: 14
V gene: TRBV18
clone size: NA
CDR3 DNA: TGTGCCAGCTCACCATACCCGGACCAAGAGACCCAGTACTTC
CDR3 protein: CASSPYPDQETQYF

D gene: NA
J gene: TRBJ2-1
CDR3 length: 13
V gene: TRBV29-1
clone size: few
CDR3 DNA: TGCAGCGTTCACGGGGGTTTGGACAATGAGCAGTTCTTC
CDR3 protein: CSVHGGLDNEQFF

D gene: TRBD2
J gene: TRBJ2-7
CDR3 length: 19
V gene: TRBV15
clone size: few
CDR3 DNA: TGTGCCACCAGCAGGGGCCTGCCTGGAACTAGCGGGAGACAGTACGAGCAGTACTTC
CDR3 protein: CATSRGLPGTSGRQYEQYF